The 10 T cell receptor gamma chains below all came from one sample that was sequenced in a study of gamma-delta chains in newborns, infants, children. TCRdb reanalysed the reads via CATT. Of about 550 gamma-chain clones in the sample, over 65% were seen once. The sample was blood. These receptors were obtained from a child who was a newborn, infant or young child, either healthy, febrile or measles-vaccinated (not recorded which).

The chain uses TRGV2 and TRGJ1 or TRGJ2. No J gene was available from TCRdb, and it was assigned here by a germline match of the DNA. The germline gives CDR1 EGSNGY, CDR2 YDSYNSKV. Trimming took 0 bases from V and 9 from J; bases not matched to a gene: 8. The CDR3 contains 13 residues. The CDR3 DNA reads TGTGCCACCTGGGACGGGTCGGCCCGTAAGAAACTCTTT. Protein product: CATWDGSARKKLF.

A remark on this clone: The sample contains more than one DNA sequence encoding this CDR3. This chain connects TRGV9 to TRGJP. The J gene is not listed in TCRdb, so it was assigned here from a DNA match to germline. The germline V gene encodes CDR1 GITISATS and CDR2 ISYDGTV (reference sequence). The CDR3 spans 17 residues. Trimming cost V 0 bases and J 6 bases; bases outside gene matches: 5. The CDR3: CALWEVPRELGKKIKVF. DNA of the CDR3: TGTGCCTTGTGGGAGGTGCCGCGAGAGTTGGGCAAAAAAATCAAGGTATTT.

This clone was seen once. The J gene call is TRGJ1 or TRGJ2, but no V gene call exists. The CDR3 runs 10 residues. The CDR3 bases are TGTGCCACCTATGATTATAAGAAACTCTTT. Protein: CATYDYKKLF.

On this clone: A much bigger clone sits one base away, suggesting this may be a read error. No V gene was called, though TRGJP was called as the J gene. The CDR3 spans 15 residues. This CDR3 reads CALWVQELGKKIKVF. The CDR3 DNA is TGTGCCTTGTGGGTGCAAGAGTTGGGCAAAAAAATCAAGGTATTT.

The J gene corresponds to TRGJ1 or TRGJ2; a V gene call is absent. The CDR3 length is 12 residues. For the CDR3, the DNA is TGTGCCACCTGGGACTTTTATTATAAGAAACTCTTT. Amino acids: CATWDFYYKKLF.

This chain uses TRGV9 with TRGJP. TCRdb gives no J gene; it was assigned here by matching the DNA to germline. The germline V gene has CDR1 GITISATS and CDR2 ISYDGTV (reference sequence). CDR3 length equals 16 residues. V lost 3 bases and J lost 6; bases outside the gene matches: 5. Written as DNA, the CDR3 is TGTGCCTTGTGGGAGACTAGAGAGTTGGGCAAAAAAATCAAGGTATTT. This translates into CALWETRELGKKIKVF.

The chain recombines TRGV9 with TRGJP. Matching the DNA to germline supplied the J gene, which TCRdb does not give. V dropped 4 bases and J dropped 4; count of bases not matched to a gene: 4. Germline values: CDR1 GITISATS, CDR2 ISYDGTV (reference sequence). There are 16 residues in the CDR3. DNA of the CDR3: TGTGCCTTGTGGGATGCCCAAGAGTTGGGCAAAAAAATCAAGGTATTT. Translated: CALWDAQELGKKIKVF.

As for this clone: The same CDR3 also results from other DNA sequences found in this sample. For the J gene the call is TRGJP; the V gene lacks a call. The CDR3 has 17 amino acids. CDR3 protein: CALWEVRQELGKKIKVF. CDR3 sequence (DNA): TGTGCCTTGTGGGAGGTGCGCCAAGAGTTGGGCAAAAAAATCAAGGTATTT.

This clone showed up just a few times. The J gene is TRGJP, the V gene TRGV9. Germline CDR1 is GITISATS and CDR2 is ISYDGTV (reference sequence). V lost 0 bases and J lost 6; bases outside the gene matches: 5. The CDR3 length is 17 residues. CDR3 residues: CALWEVQIELGKKIKVF. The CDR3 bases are TGTGCCTTGTGGGAGGTGCAGATAGAGTTGGGCAAAAAAATCAAGGTATTT.

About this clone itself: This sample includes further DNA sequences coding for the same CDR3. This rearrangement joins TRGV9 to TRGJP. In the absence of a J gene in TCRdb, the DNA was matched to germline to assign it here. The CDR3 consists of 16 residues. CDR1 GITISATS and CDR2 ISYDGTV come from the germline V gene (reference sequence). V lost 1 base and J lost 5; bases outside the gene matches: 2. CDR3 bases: TGTGCCTTGTGGGAGGTCGAAGAGTTGGGCAAAAAAATCAAGGTATTT. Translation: CALWEVEELGKKIKVF.